A selection of T cell receptor beta chains follows, all from one sample in a study of cytomegalovirus exposure and HLA in healthy donors. Sequencing was performed with immunoSEQ multiplex PCR; in TCRdb, only in-frame clones are kept and a portion is missing. Of 210,000 or so clones in the sample, over 75% were seen once. The sequencing sample was made of PBMCs. These receptors came from a girl aged 2-15 years in good health and CMV-seronegative. CDR3s include the opening cysteine and the closing phenylalanine or tryptophan. The D gene is left open where the match is weak. The size of a clone is reported for some rows only, either as once, few or many, or as a class for expanded clones.

NA,TRBJ2-7,TRBD2,TRBV10-3,CAISPTLTSGGPMVQYF,TGTGCCATCTCTCCAACCCTGACTAGCGGAGGCCCTATGGTGCAGTACTTC
NA,TRBJ2-3,NA,TRBV5-1,CASSVMATDTQYF,TGCGCCAGCAGCGTCATGGCCACAGATACGCAGTATTTT
few,TRBJ1-2,TRBD1,TRBV7-2,CASSPLDRERYGYTF,TGTGCCAGCAGCCCTCTTGACAGGGAGAGATATGGCTACACCTTC
NA,TRBJ2-1,NA,TRBV10-1,CASSDQRLSVVNEQFF,TGCGCCAGCAGTGACCAACGACTTAGTGTTGTCAATGAGCAGTTCTTC
NA,TRBJ2-5,NA,TRBV30,CAWSVGGGGYRETQYF,TGTGCCTGGAGTGTGGGTGGAGGGGGCTATCGAGAGACCCAGTACTTC
once,TRBJ2-1,NA,TRBV5-1,CASSLDIEQFF,TGCGCCAGCAGCTTAGACATTGAGCAGTTCTTC
NA,TRBJ2-3,TRBD2,TRBV10-3,CAISPITVAGGPDTQYF,TGTGCCATCAGTCCTATAACCGTAGCGGGAGGGCCAGATACGCAGTATTTT
NA,TRBJ2-7,TRBD2,TRBV5-1,CASSLWVAGEGYEQYF,TGCGCCAGCAGCTTGTGGGTAGCGGGGGAAGGTTACGAGCAGTACTTC
NA,TRBJ1-2,TRBD1,TRBV19,CASSIGLGQGNYGYTF,TGTGCCAGTAGTATAGGACTGGGACAGGGGAACTATGGCTACACCTTC
NA,TRBJ1-1,NA,TRBV6-6,CASIEELRVSEAFF,TGTGCCAGCATCGAGGAGCTGAGGGTCTCTGAAGCTTTCTTT
NA,TRBJ1-1,TRBD1,TRBV5-1,CASSLDPGGVTEAFF,TGCGCCAGCAGCTTGGACCCAGGGGGCGTCACTGAAGCTTTCTTT
NA,TRBJ2-1,NA,TRBV19,CASSIGAREQFF,TGTGCCAGTAGTATAGGTGCTCGGGAGCAGTTCTTC
few,TRBJ1-1,TRBD1,TRBV19,CASSRTGNTEAFF,TGTGCCAGTAGTCGGACAGGGAACACTGAAGCTTTCTTT
NA,TRBJ1-2,TRBD1,TRBV5-4,CASSLKIVDRDYGYTF,TGTGCCAGCAGCTTGAAGATTGTGGACAGGGACTATGGCTACACCTTC
NA,TRBJ1-1,NA,TRBV6-1,CASSQEGGITEAFF,TGTGCCAGCAGCCAAGAGGGAGGGATCACTGAAGCTTTCTTT
few,TRBJ1-5,TRBD1,TRBV13,CASSSGQVNQPQHF,TGTGCCAGCAGCTCTGGACAGGTCAATCAGCCCCAGCATTTT
NA,TRBJ2-5,NA,TRBV5-1,CASSPGLHVRETQYF,TGCGCCAGCAGCCCGGGACTGCACGTCAGGGAGACCCAGTACTTC
once,TRBJ2-2,NA,TRBV2,CASMIGGNTGELFF,TGTGCCAGCATGATCGGGGGGAACACCGGGGAGCTGTTTTTT
once,TRBJ2-3,TRBD2,TRBV9,CASTSAGADTQYF,TGTGCCAGCACATCAGCGGGGGCAGATACGCAGTATTTT
NA,TRBJ2-1,TRBD2,TRBV2,CASSAASSGRGNEQFF,TGTGCCAGCAGTGCGGCCTCTAGCGGGAGGGGAAATGAGCAGTTCTTC
NA,TRBJ2-7,TRBD1,TRBV5-4,CASSPRQGPSYEQYF,TGTGCCAGCAGCCCCCGACAGGGGCCCTCCTACGAGCAGTACTTC
NA,TRBJ2-7,TRBD2,TRBV14,CASSFGGSGVGSYEQYF,TGTGCCAGCAGCTTCGGGGGGAGCGGGGTCGGCTCCTACGAGCAGTACTTC
NA,TRBJ1-5,NA,TRBV7-9,CASRGDNQPQHF,TGTGCCAGCAGAGGGGACAATCAGCCCCAGCATTTT
NA,TRBJ2-7,TRBD2,TRBV7-2,CASSLAWVAGGYEQYF,TGTGCCAGCAGCTTAGCGTGGGTGGCGGGGGGATACGAGCAGTACTTC
NA,TRBJ1-4,NA,TRBV10-2,CASSGQGIGEKLFF,TGCGCCAGCAGTGGGCAGGGTATTGGAGAAAAACTGTTTTTT
NA,TRBJ2-4,NA,TRBV28,CASRAADLAQNIQYF,TGTGCCAGCCGAGCAGCGGACCTGGCCCAAAACATTCAGTACTTC
NA,TRBJ1-1,TRBD1,TRBV9,CASSVGGDRGVSEAFF,TGTGCCAGCAGCGTAGGGGGGGACAGGGGCGTTTCTGAAGCTTTCTTT
NA,TRBJ1-2,NA,TRBV14,CASSPRLVLGDYGYTF,TGTGCCAGCAGCCCACGACTGGTATTAGGGGACTATGGCTACACCTTC
NA,TRBJ1-2,NA,TRBV7-7,CASSLKVGRTHYGYTF,TGTGCCAGCAGCTTAAAGGTGGGAAGGACACACTATGGCTACACCTTC
NA,TRBJ2-1,TRBD2,TRBV7-9,CASSYIAGSGSEQFF,TGTGCCAGCAGCTATATAGCGGGGAGCGGGAGTGAGCAGTTCTTC
NA,TRBJ1-1,NA,TRBV10-3,CAISGQDTEAFF,TGTGCCATCAGTGGTCAGGACACTGAAGCTTTCTTT
NA,TRBJ1-2,NA,TRBV27,CASSLSRSYGYTF,TGTGCCAGCAGTTTATCGCGTTCCTATGGCTACACCTTC
NA,TRBJ2-5,TRBD1,TRBV5-1,CASSLGQLQETQYF,TGCGCCAGCAGCCTGGGACAGCTCCAAGAGACCCAGTACTTC
NA,TRBJ2-5,TRBD1,TRBV5-1,CASSQGTENWETQYF,TGCGCCAGCAGCCAAGGGACAGAAAACTGGGAGACCCAGTACTTC